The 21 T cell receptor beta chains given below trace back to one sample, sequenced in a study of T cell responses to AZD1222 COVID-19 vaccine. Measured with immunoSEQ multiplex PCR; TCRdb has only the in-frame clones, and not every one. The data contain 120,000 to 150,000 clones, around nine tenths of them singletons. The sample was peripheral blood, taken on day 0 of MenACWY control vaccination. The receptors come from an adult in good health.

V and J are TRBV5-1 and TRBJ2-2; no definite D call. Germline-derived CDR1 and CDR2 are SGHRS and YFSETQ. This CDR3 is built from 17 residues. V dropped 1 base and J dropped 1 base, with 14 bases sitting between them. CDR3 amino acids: CASSLRLYTENTGELFF. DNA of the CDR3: TGCGCCAGCAGCTTGCGTTTATATACAGAGAACACCGGGGAGCTGTTTTTT.

The CDR3 spells CASSSPEIQGFTDTQYF. CDR3 DNA sequence: TGTGCCAGCAGCTCCCCCGAAATACAGGGGTTCACAGATACGCAGTATTTT. The chain uses TRBV7-9 and TRBJ2-3, with 7 bases that match TRBD1. With 4 bases clipped from V and 2 bases from J, the junction kept 12 bases outside the gene matches. This CDR3 spans 17 amino acids. Germline-derived CDR1 and CDR2 are SEHNR and FQNEAQ (reference sequence).

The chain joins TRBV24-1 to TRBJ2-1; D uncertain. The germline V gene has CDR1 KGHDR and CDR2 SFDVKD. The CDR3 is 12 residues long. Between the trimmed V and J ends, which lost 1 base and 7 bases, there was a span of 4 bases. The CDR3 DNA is TGTGCCACCAGTGATTTCAGGAATGAGCAGTTCTTC. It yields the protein CATSDFRNEQFF.

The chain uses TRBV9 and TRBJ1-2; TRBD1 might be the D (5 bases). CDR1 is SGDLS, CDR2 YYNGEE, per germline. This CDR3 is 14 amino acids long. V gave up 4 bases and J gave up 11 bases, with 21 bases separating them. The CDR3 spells CASSPQEAPRDYTF. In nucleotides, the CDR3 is TGTGCCAGCAGCCCACAGGAGGCCCCGAGGGATTACACCTTC.

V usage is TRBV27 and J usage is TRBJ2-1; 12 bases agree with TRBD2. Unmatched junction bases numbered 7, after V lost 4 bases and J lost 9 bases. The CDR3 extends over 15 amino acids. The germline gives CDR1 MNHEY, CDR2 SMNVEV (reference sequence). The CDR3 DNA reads TGTGCCAGCAGTTACCTTCTAGCGGGAGGGGTTGAGCAGTTCTTC. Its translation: CASSYLLAGGVEQFF.

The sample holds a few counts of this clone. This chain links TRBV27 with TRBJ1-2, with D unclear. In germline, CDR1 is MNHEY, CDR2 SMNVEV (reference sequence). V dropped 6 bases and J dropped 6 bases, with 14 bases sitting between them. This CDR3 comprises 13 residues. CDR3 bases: TGTGCCAGCAGCCCGGACGGAGTAAATGGCTACACCTTC. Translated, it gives CASSPDGVNGYTF.

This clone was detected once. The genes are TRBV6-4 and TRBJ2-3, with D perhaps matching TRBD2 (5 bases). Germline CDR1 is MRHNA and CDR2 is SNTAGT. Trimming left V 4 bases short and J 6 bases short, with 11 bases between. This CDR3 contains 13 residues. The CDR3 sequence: CASSASHLDTQYF. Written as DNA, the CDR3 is TGTGCCAGCAGTGCTAGCCACCTCGATACGCAGTATTTT.

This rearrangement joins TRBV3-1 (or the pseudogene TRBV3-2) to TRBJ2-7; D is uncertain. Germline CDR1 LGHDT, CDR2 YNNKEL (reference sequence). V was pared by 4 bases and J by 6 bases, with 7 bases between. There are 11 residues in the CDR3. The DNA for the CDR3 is TGTGCCAGCAGCCGAAGAAGCGAGCAGTACTTC. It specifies CASSRRSEQYF.

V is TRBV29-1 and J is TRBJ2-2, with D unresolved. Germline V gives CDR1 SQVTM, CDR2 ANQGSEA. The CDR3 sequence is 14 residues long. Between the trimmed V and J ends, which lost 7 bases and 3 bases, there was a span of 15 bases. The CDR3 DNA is TGCAGCGCCCAAGGGTCGGGTTACACCGGGGAGCTGTTTTTT. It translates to CSAQGSGYTGELFF.

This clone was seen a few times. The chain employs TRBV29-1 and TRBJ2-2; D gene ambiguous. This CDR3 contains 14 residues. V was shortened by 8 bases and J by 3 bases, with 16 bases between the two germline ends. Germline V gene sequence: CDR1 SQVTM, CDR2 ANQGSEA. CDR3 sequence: CSYRATSDTGELFF. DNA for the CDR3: TGCAGCTACCGGGCCACGTCGGACACCGGGGAGCTGTTTTTT.

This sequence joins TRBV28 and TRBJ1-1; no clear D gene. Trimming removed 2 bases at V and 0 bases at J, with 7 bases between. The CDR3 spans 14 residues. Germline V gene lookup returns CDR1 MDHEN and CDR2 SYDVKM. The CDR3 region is CASSLRPLNTEAFF. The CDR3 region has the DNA TGTGCCAGCAGTTTACGGCCGCTGAACACTGAAGCTTTCTTT. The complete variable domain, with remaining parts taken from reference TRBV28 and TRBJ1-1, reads DVKVTQSSRYLVKRTGEKVFLECVQDMDHENMFWYRQDPGLGLRLIYFSYDVKMKEKGDIPEGYSVSREKKERFSLILESASTNQTSMYLCASSLRPLNTEAFFGQGTRLTVV.

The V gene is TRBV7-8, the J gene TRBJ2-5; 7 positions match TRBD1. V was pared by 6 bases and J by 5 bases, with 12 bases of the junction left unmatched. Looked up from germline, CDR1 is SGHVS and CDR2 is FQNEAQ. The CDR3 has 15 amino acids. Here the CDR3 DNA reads TGTGCCAGCAGGGGGGCAGGGGGTCGTTGGGAGACCCAGTACTTC. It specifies CASRGAGGRWETQYF. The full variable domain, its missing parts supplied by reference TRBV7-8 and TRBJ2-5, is GAGVSQSPRYKVAKRGQDVALRCDPISGHVSLFWYQQALGQGPEFLTYFQNEAQLDKSGLPSDRFFAERPEGSVSTLKIQRTQQEDSAVYLCASRGAGGRWETQYFGPGTRLLVL.

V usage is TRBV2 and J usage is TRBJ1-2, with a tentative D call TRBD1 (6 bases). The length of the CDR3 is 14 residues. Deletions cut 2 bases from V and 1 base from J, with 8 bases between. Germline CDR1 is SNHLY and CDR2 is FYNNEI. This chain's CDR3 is CASSEQGSNYGYTF. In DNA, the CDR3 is TGTGCCAGCAGTGAACAGGGGAGTAACTATGGCTACACCTTC.

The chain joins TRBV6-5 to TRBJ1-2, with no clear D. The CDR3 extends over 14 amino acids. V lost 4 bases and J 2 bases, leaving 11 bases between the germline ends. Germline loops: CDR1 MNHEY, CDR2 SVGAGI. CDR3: CASSSTRGNYGYTF. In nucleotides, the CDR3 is TGTGCCAGCAGTTCCACCCGAGGGAACTATGGCTACACCTTC.

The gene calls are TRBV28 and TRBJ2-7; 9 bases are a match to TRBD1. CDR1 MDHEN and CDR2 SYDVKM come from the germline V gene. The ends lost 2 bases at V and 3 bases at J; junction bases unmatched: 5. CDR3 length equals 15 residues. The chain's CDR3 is CASSLVGQGYYEQYF. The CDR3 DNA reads TGTGCCAGCAGTTTAGTGGGACAGGGATACTACGAGCAGTACTTC.

The chain's CDR3 is CASSPGPGTEAFF. The CDR3 coding sequence is TGTGCCAGCAGCCCTGGGCCGGGCACTGAAGCTTTCTTT. This rearrangement joins TRBV27 to TRBJ1-1; D gene ambiguous. Germline lookup yields CDR1 MNHEY and CDR2 SMNVEV (reference sequence). V was clipped by 6 bases and J by 4 bases, with 12 bases between them. The CDR3 totals 13 residues.

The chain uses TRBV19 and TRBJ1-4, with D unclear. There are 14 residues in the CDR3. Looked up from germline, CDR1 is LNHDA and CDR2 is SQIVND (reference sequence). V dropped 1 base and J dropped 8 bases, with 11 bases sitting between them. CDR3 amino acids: CASSIGGAGEKLFF. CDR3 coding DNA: TGTGCCAGTAGTATAGGCGGAGCAGGAGAAAAACTGTTTTTT.

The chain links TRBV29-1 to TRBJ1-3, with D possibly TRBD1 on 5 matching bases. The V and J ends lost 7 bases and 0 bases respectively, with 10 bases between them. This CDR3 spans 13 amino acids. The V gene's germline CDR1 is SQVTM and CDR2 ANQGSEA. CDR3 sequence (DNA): TGCAGCGGAACAGGTGGCTCTGGAAACACCATATATTTT. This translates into CSGTGGSGNTIYF.

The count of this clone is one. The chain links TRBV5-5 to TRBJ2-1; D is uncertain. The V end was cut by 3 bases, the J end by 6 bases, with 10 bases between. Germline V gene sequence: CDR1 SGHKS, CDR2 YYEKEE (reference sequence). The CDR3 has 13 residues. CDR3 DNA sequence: TGTGCCAGCAGCTCCGGGCCACTCAATGAGCAGTTCTTC. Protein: CASSSGPLNEQFF.

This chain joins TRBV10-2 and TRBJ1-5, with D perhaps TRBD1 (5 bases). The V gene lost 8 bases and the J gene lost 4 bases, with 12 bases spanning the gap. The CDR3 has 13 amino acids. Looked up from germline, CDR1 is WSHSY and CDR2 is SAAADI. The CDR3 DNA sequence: TGCGCCAGCGGCTCCCAGGGTAATCAGCCCCAGCATTTT. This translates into CASGSQGNQPQHF.

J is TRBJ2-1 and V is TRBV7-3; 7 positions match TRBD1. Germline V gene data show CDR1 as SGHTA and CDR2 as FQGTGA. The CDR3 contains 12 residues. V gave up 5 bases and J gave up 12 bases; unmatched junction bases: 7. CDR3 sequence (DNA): TGTGCCAGCAGCCCCGGACAGGAGGCGCAGTTCTTC. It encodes CASSPGQEAQFF.